One and the same sample provided the 27 T cell receptor beta chains below, sequenced in a study of cytomegalovirus exposure and HLA in healthy donors. The PCR used 60 Vbeta and 13 Jbeta primers. Libraries were prepared by immunoSEQ multiplex PCR; TCRdb keeps only in-frame clonotypes and omits some of them. Its clone listing holds 55,000 to 85,000 clones. The source material was PBMCs. These receptors came from a female donor in good health and CMV-seropositive.

CDR3 in DNA: TGTGCCAGCAGCTTGAAACAGGGCACCGGGGAGCTGTTTTTT. Its protein product is CASSLKQGTGELFF. J is TRBJ2-2 and V is TRBV5-4; possible D gene TRBD1, 6 bases. Between the trimmed V and J ends, which lost 1 base and 4 bases, there was a span of 8 bases. The CDR3 covers 14 residues. Germline V gene data show CDR1 as SGHNT and CDR2 as YYREEE (reference sequence).

The chain has TRBV11-2 and TRBJ2-5, with TRBD2 as a possible D gene (5 bases). The V gene lost 8 bases and the J gene lost 7 bases, with 11 bases spanning the gap. The CDR3 is 11 amino acids. Germline CDR1 is SGHAT and CDR2 is FQNNGV. The CDR3, as DNA: TGTGCCAGCGTTTTCCGGGGGACCCAGTACTTC. Its translation: CASVFRGTQYF.

CDR3 residues: CAISDNRGSYEQYF. In DNA form, the CDR3 reads TGTGCCATCAGTGATAACAGGGGATCCTACGAGCAGTACTTC. The V gene is TRBV10-3, the J gene TRBJ2-7; 7 nucleotides match TRBD1. This CDR3 contains 14 residues. CDR1 is ENHRY and CDR2 is SYGVKD in the germline V gene. V dropped 3 bases and J dropped 1; count of bases not matched to a gene: 3.

This chain uses TRBV7-9 with TRBJ1-2; D remains unclear. Per the germline V gene, CDR1 is SEHNR and CDR2 is FQNEAQ (reference sequence). Between the trimmed V and J ends, which lost 5 bases and 4 bases, there was a span of 14 bases. The length of the CDR3 is 14 residues. The DNA for the CDR3 is TGTGCCAGCAGCACCGGGCCGGACTCCTATGGCTACACCTTC. As protein: CASSTGPDSYGYTF.

The chain recombines TRBV18 with TRBJ1-5, with TRBD1 matching 7 bases. Germline assignment: CDR1 KGHSH and CDR2 LQKENI. This CDR3 comprises 13 residues. V lost 5 bases to trimming and J lost 4 bases; unmatched junction nucleotides: 2. The CDR3 protein is CASSGQDNQPQHF. CDR3 in DNA: TGTGCCAGCTCAGGACAGGATAATCAGCCCCAGCATTTT. The variable domain in full, completed from reference TRBV18 and TRBJ1-5, reads NAGVMQNPRHLVRRRGQEARLRCSPMKGHSHVYWYRQLPEEGLKFMVYLQKENIIDESGMPKERFSAEFPKEGPSILRIQQVVRGDSAAYFCASSGQDNQPQHFGDGTRLSIL.

Worth noting for this clone: The same CDR3 also results from other DNA sequences found in this sample. The V gene is TRBV4-3, the J gene TRBJ2-7; 8 bases map to TRBD1. There are 18 residues in the CDR3. V shed 4 bases and J 2 bases; nucleotides not matched to a gene: 16. The germline CDR1 and CDR2 sequences are LGHNA and YSLEER. This CDR3 is CASSLSTGQGYFAYEQYF. The CDR3, as DNA: TGCGCCAGCAGCCTATCTACCGGACAGGGCTACTTCGCCTACGAGCAGTACTTC.

This chain joins TRBV4-1 and TRBJ2-5; D gene ambiguous. This CDR3 comprises 14 residues. The germline V and J ends were trimmed by 1 base and 0 bases, with 6 bases remaining between them. The V gene's germline CDR1 is MGHRA and CDR2 YSYEKL. In DNA, the CDR3 is TGCGCCAGCAGCCAAGTGAGGTACCAAGAGACCCAGTACTTC. Translation: CASSQVRYQETQYF.

V gene TRBV5-1 combines with J gene TRBJ2-5; 7 nucleotides align to TRBD1. There are 14 residues in the CDR3. In germline, CDR1 is SGHRS, CDR2 YFSETQ. The trim removed 4 bases at V and 1 base at J, leaving 4 bases unmatched. This CDR3 is CASSEDRPQETQYF. The CDR3 DNA follows: TGCGCCAGCAGCGAGGACAGGCCCCAAGAGACCCAGTACTTC.

V usage is TRBV19 and J usage is TRBJ1-6; tentatively, D is TRBD1 (5 bases). The germline V gene has CDR1 LNHDA and CDR2 SQIVND (reference sequence). This CDR3 spans 14 amino acids. The germline V and J ends were trimmed by 7 bases and 7 bases, with 14 bases remaining between them. In nucleotides, the CDR3 is TGTGCCAGTACCACACCGGGACTGAATTCACCCCTCCACTTT. Its translation: CASTTPGLNSPLHF.

The chain joins TRBV7-6 to TRBJ2-5, with 7 positions matching TRBD1. V shed 6 bases, J shed 1 base, and the junction held 5 bases outside the gene matches. This CDR3 region has 14 residues. Germline V gives CDR1 SGHVS, CDR2 FNYEAQ. In DNA form, the CDR3 reads TGTGCCAGCAGTGAACAGGGGCTCCAAGAGACCCAGTACTTC. Translation: CASSEQGLQETQYF. The whole variable domain, filled in from reference TRBV7-6 and TRBJ2-5, reads GAGVSQSPRYKVTKRGQDVALRCDPISGHVSLYWYRQALGQGPEFLTYFNYEAQQDKSGLPNDRFSAERPEGSISTLTIQRTEQRDSAMYRCASSEQGLQETQYFGPGTRLLVL.

This sequence joins TRBV5-1 and TRBJ2-2, with D hard to call. Germline assignment: CDR1 SGHRS and CDR2 YFSETQ. The length of the CDR3 is 14 residues. V lost 7 bases, J lost 2 bases, and 12 bases lay in between. The CDR3 DNA sequence: TGCGCCAGCGCCCGCGGAGCCAACACCGGGGAGCTGTTTTTT. This encodes CASARGANTGELFF.

J is TRBJ2-1 and V is TRBV29-1; 9 nucleotides align to TRBD2. This CDR3 comprises 14 residues. CDR1 and CDR2 from the germline V gene are SQVTM and ANQGSEA. V was clipped by 6 bases and J by 10 bases; unmatched bases: 13. The CDR3 protein is CSVELAGRRQEQFF. CDR3 in DNA: TGCAGCGTGGAACTAGCGGGCCGTCGTCAGGAGCAGTTCTTC.

The V call is TRBV6-5, the J call TRBJ1-1; weak D call: TRBD1 (6 bases). With 5 bases removed from V and 3 bases from J, the gap between germline ends came to 13 bases. The CDR3 contains 14 residues. Germline V CDR1 and CDR2: MNHEY, SVGAGI. The CDR3 reads CASSKQGVHTEAFF. As DNA, the CDR3 is TGTGCCAGCAGTAAACAGGGTGTCCACACTGAAGCTTTCTTT.

The rearrangement links TRBV6-5 to TRBJ1-5; 9 bases are shared with TRBD1. The ends lost 7 bases at V and 6 bases at J; junction bases unmatched: 10. The CDR3 length is 15 residues. From germline, CDR1 is MNHEY and CDR2 SVGAGI. The CDR3 spells CASTSRGQGSQPQHF. CDR3 sequence (DNA): TGTGCCAGCACCTCCAGAGGACAGGGGAGTCAGCCCCAGCATTTT.

This CDR3 is CASSLPGGLKEQYF. The CDR3 DNA reads TGTGCCAGCAGCCTCCCCGGGGGGTTGAAAGAGCAGTACTTC. This chain links TRBV5-6 with TRBJ2-7; 7 bases are a match to TRBD2. The CDR3 is 14 amino acids. The germline V gene encodes CDR1 SGHDT and CDR2 YYEEEE. The junction had 11 bases not matched to a gene; V was cut back by 4 bases and J by 7 bases.

The chain has TRBV18 and TRBJ2-1, with unresolved D. The CDR3 consists of 13 residues. Germline CDR1 KGHSH, CDR2 LQKENI. V was trimmed by 6 bases and J by 6 bases, leaving 12 bases between them. CDR3 coding DNA: TGTGCCAGCTCCCTAGATCGGAGCAATGAGCAGTTCTTC. Amino acids: CASSLDRSNEQFF.

The gene calls are TRBV6-5 and TRBJ2-7, with D tentatively TRBD2 (5 bases). V shed 5 bases and J shed 7 bases, with 15 bases lying between them. Per germline, CDR1 MNHEY and CDR2 SVGAGI. The CDR3 is 13 residues long. CDR3 in DNA: TGTGCCAGCAGTGTCGAGGGCGTACGTGAGCAGTACTTC. Translated: CASSVEGVREQYF.

V usage is TRBV4-3 and J usage is TRBJ1-2; D is possibly TRBD1 (6 bases). Germline V gives CDR1 LGHNA, CDR2 YSLEER. The CDR3 length is 14 residues. V lost 0 bases and J lost 7, with 12 bases in between. CDR3 sequence (DNA): TGCGCCAGCAGCCAAGAACGGGGGGCCGGTGGCTACACCTTC. This gives the protein CASSQERGAGGYTF.

The chain has TRBV11-3 and TRBJ1-4, with D unclear. Trimming shortened V by 6 bases and J by 7 bases, and 12 bases separated the two germline ends. CDR3 size: 13 residues. CDR1 and CDR2 (germline): SGHNT, YENEEA. CDR3 loop: CASRRGSTEKLFF. The CDR3 DNA sequence: TGTGCCAGCAGAAGAGGGTCGACTGAAAAACTGTTTTTT.

V is TRBV28 and J is TRBJ2-7; D might be TRBD1 (6 bases). Germline lookup yields CDR1 MDHEN and CDR2 SYDVKM. The germline V and J ends were trimmed by 4 bases and 3 bases, with 16 bases remaining between them. CDR3 length: 15 amino acids. In DNA, the CDR3 is TGTGCCAGCAGTTCCCCAGGGGCCGGTATCTACGAGCAGTACTTC. It specifies CASSSPGAGIYEQYF.

The chain joins TRBV19 to TRBJ2-2; the match to TRBD1 covers 8 bases. In germline, CDR1 is LNHDA, CDR2 SQIVND (reference sequence). This CDR3 is 13 amino acids long. V trimming: 8 bases; J trimming: 8 bases; junction bases outside the gene matches: 7. The CDR3 DNA follows: TGTGCCAGTTTGTACAGGGGGTCTGGGGAGCTGTTTTTT. Translating gives CASLYRGSGELFF.

This chain links TRBV7-9 with TRBJ1-1; 11 bases are a match to TRBD1. Germline CDR1 SEHNR, CDR2 FQNEAQ (reference sequence). CDR3 length: 13 amino acids. Losses at the gene ends were 7 bases for V and 6 bases for J; bases not matched to a gene: 4. CDR3 region: CASNGQGAAEAFF. The CDR3 DNA sequence: TGTGCCAGCAATGGACAGGGGGCGGCTGAAGCTTTCTTT.

The chain is built from TRBV18 and TRBJ1-3; 7 bases align to TRBD1. CDR1 KGHSH and CDR2 LQKENI come from the germline V gene. V lost 3 bases, J lost 2 bases, and 10 bases stayed unmatched. The CDR3 extends over 17 amino acids. The CDR3 DNA is TGTGCCAGCTCACCTCTTACAGGGGTCGTCGCTGGAAACACCATATATTTT. This codes for CASSPLTGVVAGNTIYF.

This chain connects TRBV4-1 to TRBJ2-5; 8 positions match TRBD2. Per the germline V gene, CDR1 is MGHRA and CDR2 is YSYEKL. The CDR3 is 18 amino acids. V shed 1 base and J 2 bases; nucleotides not matched to a gene: 12. DNA of the CDR3: TGCGCCAGCAGCCAAGCTCCGTACCGACTAGCGCGACAAGAGACCCAGTACTTC. Translating it yields CASSQAPYRLARQETQYF.

This chain connects TRBV5-1 to TRBJ1-3; TRBD1 matches 7 bases. The trim removed 4 bases at V and 4 bases at J, leaving 5 bases unmatched. The CDR3 is 14 amino acids. Germline-derived CDR1 and CDR2 are SGHRS and YFSETQ. The DNA of the CDR3 is TGCGCCAGCAGCGTGACAGGGAAAGGAAACACCATATATTTT. It yields the protein CASSVTGKGNTIYF.

V and J are TRBV5-1 and TRBJ2-3, with D perhaps matching TRBD2 (6 bases). The CDR3 is made up of 14 amino acids. CDR1 and CDR2 from the germline V gene are SGHRS and YFSETQ. V was shortened by 4 bases and J by 1 base, with 10 bases between the two germline ends. The CDR3 bases are TGCGCCAGCAGCGTCCCGGGAGGCACAGATACGCAGTATTTT. Translated, it gives CASSVPGGTDTQYF.

The V and J genes are TRBV14 and TRBJ2-1; 10 nucleotides agree with TRBD2. CDR3 length: 17 residues. Germline V gene data show CDR1 as SGHDN and CDR2 as FVKESK. V was clipped by 5 bases and J by 8 bases; unmatched bases: 15. The CDR3 sequence is CASSKNPASGRRDEQFF. The CDR3 nucleotides read TGTGCCAGCAGCAAAAATCCCGCTAGCGGGAGAAGGGATGAGCAGTTCTTC.